The present entry profiles one T cell receptor beta chain with its context. The antigen is undetermined. Just one base apart from a much larger clone, this may be a read error. This sample is drawn from a study of molecular identifiers for immune sequencing clone quantification. Study details: Replicate RNA from about 20,000 or 100,000 naive CD8 T cells formed five aliquots; four were sequenced. Study-level findings and limits: Over 99% of effector molecules, but under 1% in naive cells, were held by clones with more than 20 RNA copies.

Germline lookup yields CDR1 DFQATT and CDR2 SNEGSKA (reference sequence). This CDR3 comprises 14 residues. V dropped 5 bases and J dropped 3; count of bases not matched to a gene: 7. TCRdb re-analysed the PCR reads in MiXCR, keeping a single row per CDR3 protein. The table shows 37,000 or so distinct CDR3 sequences, with under 20% occurring only once. This sequence joins TRBV20-1 and TRBJ2-7; 10 nucleotides align to TRBD1. The TCR sequence derives from a human donor in good health. Some libraries in this study had Jurkat cell RNA spiked in. Sequencing was performed on naive CD8+ T cells from blood, with Jurkat cell RNA spiked in. Subset defined: FACS-sorted CD8+CD4-CCR7+CD45RA+ naive T cells. The CDR3 reads CSAVPGQGVYEQYF. Written as DNA, the CDR3 is TGCAGTGCTGTCCCAGGACAGGGGGTCTACGAGCAGTACTTC.